This section outlines one TCR beta chain sequence together with its context. The sample is drawn from a study of T-cell reconstitution after alpha-beta-depleted transplantation in children. The V gene lost 2 bases and the J gene lost 2 bases, with 7 bases spanning the gap. The CDR3 is 13 residues long. Germline-derived CDR1 and CDR2 are KGHSH and LQKENI. During its preparation, the TCRbeta library received unique molecular identifiers. TCRdb used MiXCR to reprocess the PCR reads, holding one entry per CDR3 protein. The sample includes some 500,000 distinct CDR3 sequences, about 17% seen only once; the top ten take 3.3%.

The V call is TRBV18, the J call TRBJ2-7, with no clear D. The receptor comes from a human donor who donated a stem cell graft to a child with acute lymphoblastic leukemia. Specimen: PBMCs from the stem cell graft donor, collected from the stem cell graft. Written as DNA, the CDR3 is TGTGCCAGCTCACCAAGTCGGGCCTACGAGCAGTACTTC. This codes for CASSPSRAYEQYF.